This T cell receptor beta chain was captured by sequencing in a study of cytomegalovirus exposure and HLA in healthy donors. In the study overall: 81% of around 400 genotyped donors fell in the Caucasian-associated ancestry cluster.

CDR3 size: 13 residues. V dropped 6 bases and J dropped 8 bases, with 11 bases sitting between them. CDR1 and CDR2 (germline): MNHEY, SVGAGI. The PCR employed 60 Vbeta primers together with 13 Jbeta primers. This table comes from immunoSEQ multiplex PCR, and its TCRdb copy is limited to in-frame clones, with some not included. The sample records about 150,000 clones, roughly 75% being singletons. Study-level points and caveats: In a later analysis, parvovirus B19, influenza, CMV and Epstein-Barr virus appeared linked to several top co-occurrence clusters.

As concerns this clone: Its target is unknown.

This TCR derives from a man between 18 and 35 years old in good health and CMV-seronegative. The rearrangement links TRBV6-5 to TRBJ1-6; possible D gene TRBD1, 6 bases. Sequencing was done on a sample of PBMCs. The CDR3: CASSPRTDSPLHF. CDR3 DNA sequence: TGTGCCAGCAGCCCACGGACAGATTCACCCCTCCACTTT.